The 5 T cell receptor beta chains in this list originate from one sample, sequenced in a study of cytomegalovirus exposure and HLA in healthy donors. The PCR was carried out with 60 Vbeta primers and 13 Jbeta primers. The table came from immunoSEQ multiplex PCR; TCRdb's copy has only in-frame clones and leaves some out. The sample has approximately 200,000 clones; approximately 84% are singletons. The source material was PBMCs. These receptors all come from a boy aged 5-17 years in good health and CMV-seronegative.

The CDR3 protein is CSVGRRNTGELFF. CDR3 DNA: TGCAGCGTTGGCAGAAGAAACACCGGGGAGCTGTTTTTT. The rearrangement joins TRBV29-1 to TRBJ2-2, with D uncertain. The CDR3 has 13 amino acids. The germline gives CDR1 SQVTM, CDR2 ANQGSEA. V lost 4 bases to trimming and J lost 2 bases, with 8 bases between them.

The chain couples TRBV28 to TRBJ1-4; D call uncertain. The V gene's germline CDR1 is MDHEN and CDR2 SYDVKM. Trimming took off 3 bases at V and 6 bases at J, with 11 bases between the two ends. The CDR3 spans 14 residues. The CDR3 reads CASSFTSRDEKLFF. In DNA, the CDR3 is TGTGCCAGCAGTTTTACGTCGCGGGATGAAAAACTGTTTTTT.

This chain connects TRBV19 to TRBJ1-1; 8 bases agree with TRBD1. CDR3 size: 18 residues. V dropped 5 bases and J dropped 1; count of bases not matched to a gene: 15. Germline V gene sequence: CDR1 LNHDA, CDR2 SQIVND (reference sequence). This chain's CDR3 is CASSPDRRQGWANTEAFF. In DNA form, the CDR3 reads TGTGCCAGTAGTCCCGACCGCAGACAGGGGTGGGCGAACACTGAAGCTTTCTTT.

The CDR3 spells CATSRGGGEAFF. Written as DNA, the CDR3 is TGTGCCACCAGCAGAGGAGGAGGTGAAGCTTTCTTT. This rearrangement joins TRBV15 to TRBJ1-1; D unresolved. V lost 1 base and J lost 7, with 7 bases in between. Germline CDR1 LNHNV, CDR2 YYDKDF (reference sequence). The length of the CDR3 is 12 residues.

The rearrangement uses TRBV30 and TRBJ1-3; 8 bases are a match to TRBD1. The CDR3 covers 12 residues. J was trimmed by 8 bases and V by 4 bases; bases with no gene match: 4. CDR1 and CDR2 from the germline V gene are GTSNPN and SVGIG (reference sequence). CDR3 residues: CAWTGGKYTIYF. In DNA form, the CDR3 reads TGTGCCTGGACAGGGGGCAAGTACACCATATATTTT. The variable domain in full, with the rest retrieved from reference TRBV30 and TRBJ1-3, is SQTIHQWPATLVQPVGSPLSLECTVEGTSNPNLYWYRQAAGRGLQLLFYSVGIGQISSEVPQNLSASRPQDRQFILSSKKLLLSDSGFYLCAWTGGKYTIYFGEGSWLTVV.